The sample holds one count of the clone carrying this T cell receptor (beta chain). The data were taken from a study of early T cells in non-severe SARS-CoV-2 infection. Germline assignment: CDR1 ENHRY and CDR2 SYGVKD. V lost 4 bases and J lost 4; bases outside the gene matches: 7. There are 15 residues in the CDR3. Individual cDNA molecules carried attached unique molecular identifiers. TCRdb redid the calling of the 5' RACE reads with MiXCR, one entry per CDR3 protein. The table lists 65,000 to 85,000 distinct CDR3 sequences, 10% to 15% of them singletons. The sequence came from an adult who was a healthcare worker with PCR-confirmed SARS-CoV-2 infection or an uninfected control (not recorded which). Input material: whole blood. V and J are TRBV10-3 and TRBJ2-3, with 8 bases matching TRBD2. CDR3 bases: TGTGCCATCAGTGGAGGGAGCGGGAGAGCAGATACGCAGTATTTT. It yields the protein CAISGGSGRADTQYF.